This TCR beta chain was documented in a study of graft-versus-host responses after intestinal transplantation. Study-wide context: Each patient got anti-thymocyte globulin induction, then tacrolimus and steroids for roughly 3 years.

This clone was counted a few times. Plated together were some 200,000 CFSE-labeled responder cells and some 200,000 irradiated, violet-dye-labeled stimulator cells. Sorted cells were CFSE-low CD3+CD4+ or CD3+CD8+ proliferating responders. The protocol was immunoSEQ multiplex PCR, while the TCRdb copy is restricted to in-frame clones and leaves out a portion. The sample shows under 25,000 clones, roughly 40% of them seen only once. This CDR3 region has 14 residues. V gave up 1 base and J gave up 3 bases; unmatched junction bases: 3. Germline lookup yields CDR1 KGHSH and CDR2 LQKENI. This chain uses TRBV18 with TRBJ2-7; 7 bases are a match to TRBD1. The input for sequencing was alloreactive CD4+ T cells from a mixed lymphocyte reaction culture, taken before transplantation. Subset given: CFSE-low proliferating T cells sorted from roughly 6-day pre-transplant mixed lymphocyte reaction (GvH or HvG direction). The TCR sequence derives from a human patient who was an organ donor for intestinal transplantation. The CDR3 sequence: CASSPRGTVYEQYF. The CDR3 DNA is TGTGCCAGCTCACCACGGGGGACAGTCTACGAGCAGTACTTC.